This TCR beta chain was retrieved from a study of T cell responses to AZD1222 COVID-19 vaccine (dated by TCRdb to the early 2020s). For context, the study as a whole: TCR sequencing was performed for 230 to 250 trial participants, of whom around 210 were given two doses of AZD1222 and approximately 25 were given two doses of MenACWY control vaccine. Trial participants were enrolled into age subgroups of 18-55, 56-69 and 70-plus years, which contained 148, 28 and 57 TCR-sequenced participants, respectively.

The meaning of the sample's time point label: about 28 days (+/-7) after the second vaccine dose. AZD1222 recipients with second doses at about 4 weeks or about 12 weeks were pooled, because spike-specific TCR depth and breadth did not differ between schedules. Samples from vaccinated people were obtained from the UK trials COV001 and COV002, which included a single-blind randomized controlled phase 2/3 trial of AZD1222 (ChAdOx1 nCoV-19) in healthy adults. Trial participant PBMC samples were collected at day 0 and day 28 after the second dose for TCRbeta chain sequencing. About this clone itself: Its antigen is currently not known. Per-base qualities were not stored, and no clone one base away is much larger.

The CDR3 regions of human TCRbeta chains were analyzed by immunosequencing. Regarding the original processing steps: TCRs in the repertoires were matched against a reference library of SARS-CoV-2-specific TCRs that had been generated with the MIRA antigen-specificity platform. Breadth meant the fraction of unique TCRs that were SARS-CoV-2-associated, whereas depth meant the fraction of total T cells that were SARS-CoV-2-associated. Using the MIRA data, each spike-specific TCR was assigned both to the spike region to which the TCR was reactive and to a CD4 or CD8 class. Log10-transformed breadth and depth values were compared by one-way ANOVA with Sidak's multiple comparisons tests. TCRdb mirrors the immuneACCESS table, restricted to in-frame sequences. Some clones are absent from its copies; in checked studies, under half trace to an unresolved V gene, and the reason for the others is unknown. V and J calls plus clone size are reproduced from that table; the DNA served to infer D and trimming. This sample is represented by roughly 150,000 clones; 90% of them were singletons. The top ten clonotypes cover approximately 6.3% of the sample.

Overall study outcomes, separate from this receptor: Conclusions about previously exposed vaccinees were limited because only six AZD1222 recipients were SARS-CoV-2 seropositive at baseline. Reportedly, close to half of the unique spike-specific TCRs recognized epitopes lying outside the regions that are mutated in the B.1.351 and B.1.1.7 variants. The 56-69-year group was small, and its depth increase did not reach significance, likely because of low power. CD4 TCRs associated with the vaccine covered the entire spike protein, and the dominant responses were in regions 160-218 and 743-854. Participants were mostly white British, with more females than males. The authors suggested clonal diversity may have been underestimated. After two AZD1222 doses, both the breadth and the depth of spike-specific TCRs were significantly higher than at day 0 and than in MenACWY recipients. Because no samples from the day 14 peak response were available, repertoires could be characterized only after the peak T cell response.

Taken from cysteine to phenylalanine, the CDR3 has 13 residues. Only the CDR3 DNA stays, 39 bases, in frame from base 1. V is shortened by 7 bases, J by 4 bases, and the region joining them spans 13 bases. The germline V gene provides CDR1 MDHEN and CDR2 SYDVKM. This TCR came from an adult who received the AZD1222 COVID-19 vaccine. The chain is encoded by TRBV28 joined to TRBJ2-5; a weak D assignment points to TRBD2 (6 bases agree). The material was peripheral blood, obtained 28 days after the second AZD1222 dose. DNA sequence: TGTGCCAGCATTGCGGGGTTCCGAGAGACCCAGTACTTC. The resulting protein is CASIAGFRETQYF.